The rows below give T cell receptor beta chains drawn from one sample of a study of Ad26.COV2.S vaccination and SARS-CoV-2 variants. Assay used: immunoSEQ multiplex PCR; TCRdb lists only in-frame clones, some missing. The sample has hundreds of thousands of clones; more than 75% are singletons. The sequencing here drew on peripheral blood, taken in a trial of Ad26.COV2.S vaccine versus placebo. Every receptor here comes from a person aged 18 to 59 who received the Ad26.COV2.S COVID-19 vaccine or a placebo. Both conserved end residues are part of each CDR3. The D gene is left open where the match is weak. Clone size is given for some rows only: seen once, a few or many times, or a class if the clone is expanded.

j_call,v_call,d_call,clone_size,cdr3_nt,cdr3_aa
TRBJ1-4,TRBV9,NA,NA,TGTGCCAGCAGCTTCCGCCAGAATAATGAAAAACTGTTTTTT,CASSFRQNNEKLFF
TRBJ2-7,TRBV3-1/TRBV3-2,TRBD2,NA,TGTGCCAGCAGCCCCGGGACTAGCGTACAGGGGGAGCAGTACTTC,CASSPGTSVQGEQYF
TRBJ2-1,TRBV15,TRBD2,NA,TGTGCCACCAGCAGAGATCGGGGGGGCCGCTACAATGAGCAGTTCTTC,CATSRDRGGRYNEQFF
TRBJ2-5,TRBV5-8,NA,once,TGTGCCAGCAGCTCTACGACAGGCCCCGGGGAGACCCAGTACTTC,CASSSTTGPGETQYF
TRBJ1-2,TRBV6-5,NA,NA,TGTGCCAGCAGGGGGCGGAGTGGCTACACCTTC,CASRGRSGYTF
TRBJ2-2,TRBV12-5,NA,NA,TGTGCTAGTGGGCCCGGGGGCGGGCAGGTCGGGGAGCTGTTTTTT,CASGPGGGQVGELFF
TRBJ1-2,TRBV10-3,TRBD1,NA,TGTGCCATCAGTGAGCAGGGGGAGTTTGATGGCTACACCTTC,CAISEQGEFDGYTF
TRBJ1-1,TRBV30,TRBD1,NA,TGTGCCTCTACCGAATTGGACAGGGATGGCGGGAACACTGAAGCTTTCTTT,CASTELDRDGGNTEAFF
TRBJ1-5,TRBV19,NA,NA,TGTGCCAGTAGTATTATAGACAGCAATCAGCCCCAGCATTTT,CASSIIDSNQPQHF
TRBJ2-1,TRBV24-1,NA,NA,TGTGCCACCAGTACGGGGGGCCCCTACAATGAGCAGTTCTTC,CATSTGGPYNEQFF
TRBJ2-7,TRBV4-1,NA,NA,TGCGCCAGCAGCCAAGATTATTTGCGGGGTTCCTACGAGCAGTACTTC,CASSQDYLRGSYEQYF
TRBJ1-6,TRBV5-1,NA,NA,TGCGCCAGCAGCTTGGGGCAGGGTGGTGCACCCCTCCACTTT,CASSLGQGGAPLHF
TRBJ1-1,TRBV18,TRBD1,NA,TGTGCCAGCTCACCGTCGACAGGGATGAACACTGAAGCTTTCTTT,CASSPSTGMNTEAFF
TRBJ1-3,TRBV5-1,NA,once,TGCGCCAGCAGCTCGGACGGGACGAGGTCTGGAAACACCATATATTTT,CASSSDGTRSGNTIYF
TRBJ2-3,TRBV6-1,TRBD2,NA,TGTGCCAGCAGTGAACAGGGACTAGCGGAGGTAGATACGCAGTATTTT,CASSEQGLAEVDTQYF
TRBJ2-2,TRBV6-5,NA,NA,TGTGCCACCGCACAAGGGGGCACCGGGGAGCTGTTTTTT,CATAQGGTGELFF
TRBJ1-1,TRBV19,NA,NA,TGTGCCAGTAGAATGGAAACTGAAGCTTTCTTT,CASRMETEAFF
TRBJ1-5,TRBV4-1,TRBD1,NA,TGCGCCAGCAGCCAAGGGGACAGGGGAGGTCAGCCCCAGCATTTT,CASSQGDRGGQPQHF
TRBJ2-5,TRBV29-1,TRBD1,few,TGCAGCGTACAGGGGGAAGAGACCCAGTACTTC,CSVQGEETQYF
TRBJ2-7,TRBV6-5,NA,NA,TGTGCCAGCAGCCAGGGGCGGTGGCCCTACGAGCAGTACTTC,CASSQGRWPYEQYF
TRBJ1-6,TRBV5-6,NA,NA,TGTGCCAGCAGCTGGACAAACCGGGACCTGAATTCACCCCTCCACTTT,CASSWTNRDLNSPLHF
TRBJ2-6,TRBV7-9,NA,NA,TGTGCCAGCAGCCCCGCCTCATCGTCGAAGGCCAACGTCCTGACTTTC,CASSPASSSKANVLTF
TRBJ1-2,TRBV5-1,TRBD1,NA,TGCGCCAGCGAAGGACAGGGGGCGAGTGGCTACACCTTC,CASEGQGASGYTF
TRBJ2-1,TRBV4-2,NA,NA,TGTGCCAGCAGCCAAGACCGACAGAGTAAGCAGTTCTTC,CASSQDRQSKQFF
TRBJ1-2,TRBV12-3/TRBV12-4,NA,NA,TGTGCCAGTACTAGAGCAGGGTTTGGCTACACCTTC,CASTRAGFGYTF
TRBJ2-7,TRBV10-3,NA,NA,TGTGCCATCAGTGAGTCTGAGGGGGTCAGGGAGCAGTACTTC,CAISESEGVREQYF
TRBJ2-2,TRBV19,TRBD1,NA,TGTGCCAGTAGCGAGGGGGCGCTTTACACCGGGGAGCTGTTTTTT,CASSEGALYTGELFF
TRBJ1-3,TRBV6-5,NA,NA,TGTGCCAGCAGTTATGGCACCAGCTCTGGAAACACCATATATTTT,CASSYGTSSGNTIYF
TRBJ1-1,TRBV12-3/TRBV12-4,NA,NA,TGTGCCAGCAGTCCCCGCCGGGACCAAGTAGCTTTCTTT,CASSPRRDQVAFF
TRBJ1-2,TRBV9,NA,NA,TGTGCCAGCAGTAGCGGCCCCGGGACGGACTATGGCTACACCTTC,CASSSGPGTDYGYTF
TRBJ2-7,TRBV4-3,NA,NA,TGCGCCAGCAGCCAAGATCGGGGGAGCTACGAGCAGTACTTC,CASSQDRGSYEQYF
TRBJ2-5,TRBV4-2,TRBD1,NA,TGTGCCAGCAGCCAGGAAAGGGGGCACGAGACCCAGTACTTC,CASSQERGHETQYF
TRBJ1-6,TRBV30,NA,NA,TGTGCCGTGGACAACTATAATTCACCCCTCCACTTT,CAVDNYNSPLHF
TRBJ2-5,TRBV27,TRBD2,NA,TGTGCCAGCAACCCAGCGGGGGAAGAGACCCAGTACTTC,CASNPAGEETQYF
TRBJ1-1,TRBV12-3/TRBV12-4,NA,NA,TGTGCCAGCAGTTTTGGGATGAACACTGAAGCTTTCTTT,CASSFGMNTEAFF
TRBJ1-2,TRBV28,NA,NA,TGTGCCAGCAGTCCAGGGAGATCGGGCTACACCTTC,CASSPGRSGYTF
TRBJ1-1,TRBV19,NA,NA,TGTGCCAGTAGTGGGGGTGACACTGAAGCTTTCTTT,CASSGGDTEAFF
TRBJ2-2,TRBV7-3,NA,NA,TGTGCCAGCAGCTTAGGTCAAACCACCGGGGAGCTGTTTTTT,CASSLGQTTGELFF
TRBJ1-1,TRBV14,TRBD1,NA,TGTGCCAGCAGCCAAGCGGACAGGTGGGAGAATGCTTTCTTT,CASSQADRWENAFF
TRBJ1-1,TRBV10-3,TRBD1,NA,TGTGCCATCACCGGGACAGGGATGGGGGACACTGAAGCTTTCTTT,CAITGTGMGDTEAFF
TRBJ1-2,TRBV4-1,TRBD1,NA,TGCGCCAGCAGCCAGGGGACAGGGGAGTCAAACTATGGCTACACCTTC,CASSQGTGESNYGYTF
TRBJ2-3,TRBV7-3,NA,NA,TGTGCCAGCAGCCGAGGAAGGGCCCCCACAGATACGCAGTATTTT,CASSRGRAPTDTQYF
TRBJ1-3,TRBV3-1/TRBV3-2,NA,NA,TGTGCCAGCAGCCAAGGACGGGAGTCCGGAAACACCATATATTTT,CASSQGRESGNTIYF
TRBJ1-3,TRBV3-1/TRBV3-2,NA,NA,TGTGCCAGCAGCTCGGGGGGTATCGGAAACACCATATATTTT,CASSSGGIGNTIYF
TRBJ2-3,TRBV11-2,NA,NA,TGTGCCAGCAGCTTTCACAGAGGGGGGGTTACAGATACGCAGTATTTT,CASSFHRGGVTDTQYF
TRBJ1-4,TRBV29-1,NA,NA,TGCAGCGCTGGGGGGGCTGAGGCTAATGAAAAACTGTTTTTT,CSAGGAEANEKLFF
TRBJ2-7,TRBV5-5,NA,NA,TGTGCCAGCAGCTTGATAGGGGATCCCTCCTACGAGCAGTACTTC,CASSLIGDPSYEQYF
TRBJ2-5,TRBV6-6,TRBD2,NA,TGTGCCAGCAGGGCCGGGACTAGCGGGTTCGAGACCCAGTACTTC,CASRAGTSGFETQYF
TRBJ1-5,TRBV6-2/TRBV6-3,NA,NA,TGTGCCAGCAGTCCCGATATAACGACAGAACTCACGTATCAGCCCCAGCATTTT,CASSPDITTELTYQPQHF
TRBJ1-5,TRBV7-9,NA,NA,TGTGCCAGCAGCCCATACGGTGGGGGGACGGGCAATCAGCCCCAGCATTTT,CASSPYGGGTGNQPQHF
TRBJ2-3,TRBV7-3,TRBD1,NA,TGTGCCAGCAGCCCGGGACAGGGGGTGCCAGATACGCAGTATTTT,CASSPGQGVPDTQYF
TRBJ1-1,TRBV29-1,NA,NA,TGCAGCGTTCTAGGGGGGGGCACTGAAGCTTTCTTT,CSVLGGGTEAFF
TRBJ1-6,TRBV21-1,NA,NA,TGTGCCAGCACCAGGGGAGAATATAATTCACCCCTCCACTTT,CASTRGEYNSPLHF
TRBJ2-4,TRBV21-1,NA,NA,TGTGCCAGCAGCAGAGTAGGGGGATTAGCCAAAAACATTCAGTACTTC,CASSRVGGLAKNIQYF